These 14 T cell receptor beta chains came from one sample sequenced in a study of tumor-infiltrating lymphocytes in primary liver carcinoma. Alongside blood RNA obtained from unsorted whole blood, germline DNA was also extracted. The authors made TCR beta cDNA from 400 to 600 ng total RNA with a constant-region primer. Slightly modified ARM-PCR with three nested multiplex PCR rounds yielded TCR beta libraries. Primers for the first two PCR rounds were TRBV1-TRBV30 forward primers and a C-beta reverse primer (around 10 cycles per round). TCRdb redid the calling of the multiplex PCR reads with MiXCR, one entry per CDR3 protein. The profile shows 310,000 or so distinct CDR3 sequences, approximately 54% of them singletons. Input material: peripheral blood. The receptors originated from a woman in her 30s with primary liver carcinoma and hepatitis B virus infection.

Worth noting for this clonotype: A much larger clone sits a single nucleotide away, making a read error possible. This chain uses TRBV12-3 or TRBV12-4 with TRBJ1-6, with 9 positions matching TRBD1. This CDR3 region has 16 residues. In nucleotides, the CDR3 is TGTGTCAGCAGTTACGACCCACAGGGGGCGCGTTCACCCCTCCACTTT. Translation: CVSSYDPQGARSPLHF.

A few counts support this clonotype. The chain links TRBV30 to TRBJ2-7; a weak D match, TRBD2 (6 bases). V lost 2 bases and J lost 6, with 14 bases in between. This CDR3 is built from 13 residues. Germline V gene data show CDR1 as GTSNPN and CDR2 as SVGIG (reference sequence). CDR3 bases: TGTGCCTGGAGTCGGGAGTTGGGGCGCGAGCAGTACTTC. Its translation is CAWSRELGREQYF.

To note about this clonotype: Being one base from a much bigger clone, this may be a read error. J is TRBJ2-2 and V is TRBV29-1; D is perhaps TRBD1 or TRBD2 (5 bases each). Germline loops: CDR1 SQVTM, CDR2 ANQGSEA. The CDR3 is made up of 14 amino acids. In DNA, the CDR3 is TGCAGCGTTAGAAACCAGGACAACACCGGGGTGCTGTTTTTT. Encoded protein: CSVRNQDNTGVLFF.

The CDR3 is CASRRSVRVVPSEQFF. The DNA for the CDR3 is TGTGCCAGCCGAAGGTCAGTAAGGGTAGTCCCTAGTGAGCAGTTCTTC. V usage is TRBV5-6 and J usage is TRBJ2-1; D remains ambiguous. The CDR3 covers 16 residues. V was clipped by 7 bases and J by 9 bases, with 26 bases between them. Germline V gene lookup returns CDR1 SGHDT and CDR2 YYEEEE.

As to this clonotype: Being one base from a much bigger clone, this may be a read error. The chain couples TRBV29-1 to TRBJ2-7, with D perhaps TRBD2 (7 bases). Germline V CDR1 and CDR2: SQVTM, ANQGSEA. The length of the CDR3 is 15 residues. The CDR3 region is CSVEGAGASGYEQCF. The CDR3 nucleotides read TGCAGCGTTGAAGGCGCGGGGGCTTCGGGCTACGAGCAGTGCTTC.

On this clonotype itself: At one end the junction does not follow the germline gene, possibly because of a read error. The chain is built from TRBV12-3 or TRBV12-4 and TRBJ2-1; 10 nucleotides match TRBD2. The CDR3 spans 16 residues. CDR3 protein: CVSSLTLAGVHNEQFF. CDR3 DNA: TGTGTCAGCAGTTTAACTCTAGCGGGAGTCCACAATGAGCAGTTCTTC.

With respect to this clonotype: This may stem from a read error, because a much larger clone lies one nucleotide away. The chain carries TRBV29-1 and TRBJ1-3, with TRBD1 as a possible D gene (6 bases). The germline V gene has CDR1 SQVTM and CDR2 ANQGSEA. CDR3 size: 14 residues. In nucleotides, the CDR3 is TGCGGCGCCAGGAGGGGGGGAGCTGGAAACACCATATATTTT. This translates into CGARRGGAGNTIYF.

In this sample, this clonotype turned up a few times. A much larger clone lies one base from this, so it may be a read error. As DNA, the CDR3 is TGTGCCAGCAGCATCGATCCTCGAGGGCAGGGGGCCACCGGGGAGCTGTTTTTT. Translated, it gives CASSIDPRGQGATGELFF. The chain has TRBV11-2 and TRBJ2-2; 8 bases are shared with TRBD1. The V gene end was trimmed by 5 bases and the J gene end by 4 bases; junction bases not matched to a gene: 15. The CDR3 runs 18 residues. Germline assignment: CDR1 SGHAT and CDR2 FQNNGV.

This clonotype occurred many times. V and J are TRBV6-2 or TRBV6-3 and TRBJ1-2; possibly TRBD1 for D (6 bases). Trimming took 4 bases from V and 4 from J, leaving 10 bases between them. This CDR3 comprises 13 residues. Per the germline V gene, CDR1 is MNHEY and CDR2 is SVGEGT. CDR3 sequence: CASSSTGAYGYTF. The CDR3 region has the DNA TGTGCCAGCAGTTCGACAGGAGCCTATGGCTACACCTTC.

This clonotype was counted a few times. CDR3 sequence reads: CASSSARFLKGPDTQYF. For the CDR3, the DNA is TGTGCCAGCAGTTCAGCTCGATTTTTAAAGGGCCCAGATACGCAGTATTTT. The chain joins TRBV28 to TRBJ2-3, with D unresolved. CDR3 length: 17 residues. In germline, CDR1 is MDHEN, CDR2 SYDVKM. Deletions cut 4 bases from V and 4 bases from J, with 21 bases between.

The gene calls are TRBV30 and TRBJ2-7; D is ambiguous. The CDR3 length is 15 residues. CDR1 and CDR2 from the germline V gene are GTSNPN and SVGIG (reference sequence). V lost 1 base to trimming and J lost 2 bases, with 15 bases between them. The CDR3 region has the DNA TGTGCCTGGAGTGGACCCCCAGGAAACCCCTACGAGCAGTACTTC. Amino acids: CAWSGPPGNPYEQYF.

With regard to this clonotype: Here the CDR3 omits its conserved ending phenylalanine or tryptophan, so a read error is the likely source. The chain combines TRBV11-3 with TRBJ2-1; D ambiguous. Germline CDR1 and CDR2: SGHNT and YENEEA. CDR3 length: 15 amino acids. CDR3 sequence reads: CASSPGSSSYSEQFS. As DNA, the CDR3 is TGTGCCAGCAGCCCCGGGTCAAGCTCCTACAGTGAGCAGTTCTCC.

Turning to this clonotype: Compared with germline, one end of the junction differs, possibly owing to a read error. The chain recombines TRBV4-3 with TRBJ2-3, with a possible D match to TRBD1 (5 bases). The CDR3 is made up of 12 amino acids. Germline V CDR1 and CDR2: LGHNA, YSLEER. The DNA of the CDR3 is TGCGCCAACAGCCAAGACAGAGATACGCAGTATTTT. Amino acid sequence: CANSQDRDTQYF.

The chain links TRBV12-3 or TRBV12-4 to TRBJ1-2; D possibly corresponds to TRBD1 (6 bases). The V gene lost 4 bases and the J gene lost 4 bases, with 10 bases spanning the gap. This CDR3 is built from 13 residues. DNA for the CDR3: TGTGCCAGCAGTTCGACAGGTACCTATGGCTACACCTTC. This codes for CASSSTGTYGYTF.